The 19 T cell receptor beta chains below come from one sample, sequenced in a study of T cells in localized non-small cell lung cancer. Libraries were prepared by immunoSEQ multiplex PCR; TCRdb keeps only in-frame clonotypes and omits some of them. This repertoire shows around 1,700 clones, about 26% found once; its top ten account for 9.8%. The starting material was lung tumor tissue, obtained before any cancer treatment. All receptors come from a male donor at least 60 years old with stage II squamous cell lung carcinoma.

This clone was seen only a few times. This chain's CDR3 is CASSPGQGDEQYF. In DNA, the CDR3 is TGTGCCAGCAGCCCAGGACAGGGCGACGAGCAGTACTTC. The chain carries TRBV9 and TRBJ2-7; 8 nucleotides line up with TRBD1. The CDR3 consists of 13 residues. J was trimmed by 5 bases and V by 4 bases; bases with no gene match: 5. CDR1 SGDLS and CDR2 YYNGEE come from the germline V gene.

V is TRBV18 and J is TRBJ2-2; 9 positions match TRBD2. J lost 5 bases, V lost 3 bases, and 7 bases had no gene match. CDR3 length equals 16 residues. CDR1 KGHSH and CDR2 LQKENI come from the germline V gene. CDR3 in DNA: TGTGCCAGCTCACCTAGAGCGGGAGGAGAGACCGGGGAGCTGTTTTTT. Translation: CASSPRAGGETGELFF.

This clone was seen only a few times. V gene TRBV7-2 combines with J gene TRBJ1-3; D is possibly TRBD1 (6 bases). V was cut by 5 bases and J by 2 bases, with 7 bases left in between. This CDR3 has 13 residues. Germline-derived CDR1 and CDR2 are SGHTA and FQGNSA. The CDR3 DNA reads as TGTGCCAGCAGCCGGGACACTGGAAACACCATATATTTT. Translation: CASSRDTGNTIYF.

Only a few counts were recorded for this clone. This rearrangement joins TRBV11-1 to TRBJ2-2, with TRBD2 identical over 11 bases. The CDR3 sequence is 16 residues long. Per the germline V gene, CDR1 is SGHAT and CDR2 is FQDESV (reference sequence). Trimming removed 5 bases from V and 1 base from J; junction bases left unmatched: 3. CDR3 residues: CASSTGLAGNTGELFF. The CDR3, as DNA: TGTGCCAGCAGCACCGGACTAGCGGGGAACACCGGGGAGCTGTTTTTT.

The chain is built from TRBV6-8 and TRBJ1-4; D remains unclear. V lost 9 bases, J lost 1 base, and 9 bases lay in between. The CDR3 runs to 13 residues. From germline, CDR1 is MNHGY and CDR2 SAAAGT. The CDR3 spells CASTDGTNEKLFF. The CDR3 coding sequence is TGTGCCAGTACGGACGGAACTAATGAAAAACTGTTTTTT.

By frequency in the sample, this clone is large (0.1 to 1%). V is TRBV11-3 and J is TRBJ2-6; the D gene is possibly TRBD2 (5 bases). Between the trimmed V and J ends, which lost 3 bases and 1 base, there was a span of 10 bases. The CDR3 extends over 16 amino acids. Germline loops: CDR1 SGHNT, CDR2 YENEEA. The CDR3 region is CASSFTRTSGANVLTF. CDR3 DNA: TGTGCCAGCAGCTTCACCAGGACTTCTGGGGCCAACGTCCTGACTTTC.

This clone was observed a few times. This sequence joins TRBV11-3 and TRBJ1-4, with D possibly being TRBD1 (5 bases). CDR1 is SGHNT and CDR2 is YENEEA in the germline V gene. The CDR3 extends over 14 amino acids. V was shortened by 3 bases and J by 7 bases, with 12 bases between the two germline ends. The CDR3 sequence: CASSLNAGGEKLFF. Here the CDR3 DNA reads TGTGCCAGCAGCTTGAACGCTGGGGGTGAAAAACTGTTTTTT. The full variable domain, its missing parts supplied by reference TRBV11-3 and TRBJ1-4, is EAGVVQSPRYKIIEKKQPVAFWCNPISGHNTLYWYLQNLGQGPELLIRYENEEAVDDSQLPKDRFSAERLKGVDSTLKIQPAELGDSAVYLCASSLNAGGEKLFFGSGTQLSVL.

Written as DNA, the CDR3 is TGTGCCAGTAGTATAGCCCCAGGGGCTAGCGGGATAAGGTCGGAGCAGTACTTC. It codes for CASSIAPGASGIRSEQYF. J is TRBJ2-7 and V is TRBV19, with 9 positions matching TRBD2. Germline-derived CDR1 and CDR2 are LNHDA and SQIVND (reference sequence). The CDR3 covers 18 residues. Trimming took 1 base from V and 7 from J; bases not matched to a gene: 17.

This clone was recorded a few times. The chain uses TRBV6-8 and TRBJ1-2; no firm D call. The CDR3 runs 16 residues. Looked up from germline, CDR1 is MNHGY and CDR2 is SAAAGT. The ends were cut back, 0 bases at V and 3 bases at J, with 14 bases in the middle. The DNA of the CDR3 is TGTGCCAGCAGTTACTCGAGGGCAAGTGCGTACTATGGCTACACCTTC. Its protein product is CASSYSRASAYYGYTF.

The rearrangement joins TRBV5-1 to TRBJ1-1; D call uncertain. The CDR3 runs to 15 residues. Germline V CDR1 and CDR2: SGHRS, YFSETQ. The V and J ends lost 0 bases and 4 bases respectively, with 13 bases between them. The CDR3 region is CASSLVKGIGTEAFF. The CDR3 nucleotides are TGCGCCAGCAGCTTGGTAAAAGGGATCGGCACTGAAGCTTTCTTT.

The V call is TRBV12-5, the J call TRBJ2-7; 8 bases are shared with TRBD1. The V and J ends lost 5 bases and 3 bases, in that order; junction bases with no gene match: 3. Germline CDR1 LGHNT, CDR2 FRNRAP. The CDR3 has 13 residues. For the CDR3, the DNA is TGTGCTAGTGGTGCAGACAGGGGCTACGAGCAGTACTTC. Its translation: CASGADRGYEQYF.

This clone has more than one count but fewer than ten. The CDR3 region is CASSYSLGLALYEQYF. In DNA form, the CDR3 reads TGTGCCAGCAGTTACTCCCTAGGACTAGCCCTCTACGAGCAGTACTTC. V is TRBV6-7 and J is TRBJ2-7, with 8 nucleotides matching TRBD2. TRBV6-7 belongs to the ORF category, with a function that is uncertain. The CDR3 sequence is 16 residues long. V dropped 0 bases and J dropped 3; count of bases not matched to a gene: 7.

Written as DNA, the CDR3 is TGTGCCAGCTCACCCGACAGAGTAACTTACACCTTC. Its protein product is CASSPDRVTYTF. The chain has TRBV18 and TRBJ1-2, with TRBD1 as a possible D gene (5 bases). The germline gives CDR1 KGHSH, CDR2 LQKENI. The CDR3 has 12 amino acids. V lost 3 bases, J lost 11 bases, and 13 bases lay in between.

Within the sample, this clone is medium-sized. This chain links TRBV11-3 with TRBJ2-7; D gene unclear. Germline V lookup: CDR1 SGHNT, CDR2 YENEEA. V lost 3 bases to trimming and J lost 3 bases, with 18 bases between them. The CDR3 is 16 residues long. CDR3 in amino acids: CASSLALGSLSYEQYF. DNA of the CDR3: TGTGCCAGCAGCTTGGCCTTGGGGTCGTTGAGCTACGAGCAGTACTTC.

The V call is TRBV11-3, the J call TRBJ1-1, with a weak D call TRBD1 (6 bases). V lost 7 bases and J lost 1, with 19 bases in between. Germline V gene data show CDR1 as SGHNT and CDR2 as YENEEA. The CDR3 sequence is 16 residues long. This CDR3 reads CASTPTGGGSNTEAFF. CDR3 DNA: TGTGCCAGCACTCCCACCGGGGGCGGTTCGAACACTGAAGCTTTCTTT.

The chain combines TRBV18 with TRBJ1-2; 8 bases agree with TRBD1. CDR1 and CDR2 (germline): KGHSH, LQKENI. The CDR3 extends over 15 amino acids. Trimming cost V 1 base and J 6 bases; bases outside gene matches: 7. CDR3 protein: CASSPRQGPPNGYTF. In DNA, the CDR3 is TGTGCCAGCTCACCACGACAGGGGCCTCCCAATGGCTACACCTTC.

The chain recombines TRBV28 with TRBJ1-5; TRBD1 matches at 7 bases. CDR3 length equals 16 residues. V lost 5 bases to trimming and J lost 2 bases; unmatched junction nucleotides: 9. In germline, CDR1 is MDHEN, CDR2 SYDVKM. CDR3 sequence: CASSPQTGSGNQPQHF. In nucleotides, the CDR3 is TGTGCCAGCAGTCCCCAGACAGGGTCGGGCAATCAGCCCCAGCATTTT.

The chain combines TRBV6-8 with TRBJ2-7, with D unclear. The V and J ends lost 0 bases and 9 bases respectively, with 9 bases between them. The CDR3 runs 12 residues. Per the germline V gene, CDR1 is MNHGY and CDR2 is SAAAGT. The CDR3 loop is CASSYSPDPQYF. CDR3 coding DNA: TGTGCCAGCAGTTACTCGCCCGATCCGCAGTACTTC.

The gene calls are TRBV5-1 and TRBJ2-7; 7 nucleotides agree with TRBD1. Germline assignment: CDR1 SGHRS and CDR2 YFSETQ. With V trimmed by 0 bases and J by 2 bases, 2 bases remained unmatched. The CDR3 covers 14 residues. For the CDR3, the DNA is TGCGCCAGCAGCTTGGGGACAGGAGCCTACGAGCAGTACTTC. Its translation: CASSLGTGAYEQYF.